This TCR beta chain is drawn from a study of blood T cell repertoires in COVID-19. Study information: The origin of the acute and convalescent COVID-19 samples was the United States, Italy and Spain.

Assay used: immunoSEQ multiplex PCR; TCRdb lists only in-frame clones, some missing. The sample records more than 150,000 clones, almost 90% being singletons. CDR3 size: 13 residues. Germline V gives CDR1 SGHTA, CDR2 FQGNSA. V was pared by 6 bases and J by 4 bases, with 12 bases between. Sequencing was performed on peripheral blood. This sequence joins TRBV7-2 and TRBJ2-5; D perhaps matches TRBD1 (5 bases). This sequence originates from a man in his fifties with acute or convalescent COVID-19. CDR3 bases: TGTGCCAGCAGTTCCACAGGTGGAGAGACCCAGTACTTC. It yields the protein CASSSTGGETQYF.